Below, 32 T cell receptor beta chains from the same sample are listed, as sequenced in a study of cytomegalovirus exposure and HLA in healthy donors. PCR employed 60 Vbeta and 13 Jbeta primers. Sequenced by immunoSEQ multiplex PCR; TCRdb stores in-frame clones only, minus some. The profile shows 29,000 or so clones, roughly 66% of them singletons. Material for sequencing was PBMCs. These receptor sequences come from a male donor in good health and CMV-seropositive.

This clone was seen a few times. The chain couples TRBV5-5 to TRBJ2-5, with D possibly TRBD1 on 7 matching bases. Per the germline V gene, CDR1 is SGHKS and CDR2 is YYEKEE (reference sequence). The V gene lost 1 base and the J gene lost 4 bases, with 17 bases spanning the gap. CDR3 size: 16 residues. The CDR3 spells CASSLSAGGGRETQYF. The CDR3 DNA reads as TGTGCCAGCAGCTTGTCGGCAGGGGGAGGAAGAGAGACCCAGTACTTC.

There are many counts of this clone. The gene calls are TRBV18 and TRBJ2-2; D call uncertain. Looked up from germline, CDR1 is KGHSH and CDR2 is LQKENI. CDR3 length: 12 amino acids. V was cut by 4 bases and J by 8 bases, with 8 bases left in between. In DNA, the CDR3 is TGTGCCAGCTCACGACCTCAGGGGGAGCTGTTTTTT. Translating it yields CASSRPQGELFF.

For the CDR3, the DNA is TGTGCCAGCTCGCCGGGACTACAAGAGACCCAGTACTTC. Amino acid sequence: CASSPGLQETQYF. The chain joins TRBV18 to TRBJ2-5; 7 nucleotides agree with TRBD2. The CDR3 consists of 13 residues. CDR1 is KGHSH and CDR2 is LQKENI in the germline V gene. Trimming cost V 6 bases and J 2 bases; bases outside gene matches: 3. Full variable domain (remainder filled in from reference TRBV18 and TRBJ2-5): NAGVMQNPRHLVRRRGQEARLRCSPMKGHSHVYWYRQLPEEGLKFMVYLQKENIIDESGMPKERFSAEFPKEGPSILRIQQVVRGDSAAYFCASSPGLQETQYFGPGTRLLVL.

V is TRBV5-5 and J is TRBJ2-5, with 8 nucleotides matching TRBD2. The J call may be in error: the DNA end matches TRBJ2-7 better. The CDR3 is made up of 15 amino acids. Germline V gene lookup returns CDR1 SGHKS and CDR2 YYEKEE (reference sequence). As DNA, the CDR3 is TGTGCCAGCAGAAGCACTAGCGGTAGAGTCTACGAGCAGTACTTC. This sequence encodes CASRSTSGRVYEQYF.

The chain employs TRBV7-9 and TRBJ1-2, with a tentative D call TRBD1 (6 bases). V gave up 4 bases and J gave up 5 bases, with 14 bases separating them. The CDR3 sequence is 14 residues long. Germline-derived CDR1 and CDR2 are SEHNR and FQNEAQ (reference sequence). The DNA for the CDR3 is TGTGCCAGCAGCTCCTCGGACAGCACTTATGGCTACACCTTC. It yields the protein CASSSSDSTYGYTF.

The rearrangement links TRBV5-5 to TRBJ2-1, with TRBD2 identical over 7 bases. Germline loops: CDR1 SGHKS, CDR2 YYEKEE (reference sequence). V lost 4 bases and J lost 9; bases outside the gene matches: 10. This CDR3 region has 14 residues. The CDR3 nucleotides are TGTGCCAGCAGCGTTGCCGCCTGGGGGGGTGAGCAGTTCTTC. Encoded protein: CASSVAAWGGEQFF.

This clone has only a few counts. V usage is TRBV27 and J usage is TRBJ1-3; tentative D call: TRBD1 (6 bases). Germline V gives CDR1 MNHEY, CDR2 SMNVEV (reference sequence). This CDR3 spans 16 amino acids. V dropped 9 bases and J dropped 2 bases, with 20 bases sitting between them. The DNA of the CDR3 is TGTGCCAGTTCCCTCCGGGGGGGCAGTACTGGAAACACCATATATTTT. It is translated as CASSLRGGSTGNTIYF.

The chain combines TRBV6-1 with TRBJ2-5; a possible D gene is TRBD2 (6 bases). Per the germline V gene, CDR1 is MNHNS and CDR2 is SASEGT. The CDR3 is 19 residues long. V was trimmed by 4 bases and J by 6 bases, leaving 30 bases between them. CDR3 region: CASSGSRSGSTRAGKTQYF. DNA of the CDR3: TGTGCCAGCAGTGGGAGTCGGTCCGGCTCCACCCGCGCGGGGAAGACCCAGTACTTC.

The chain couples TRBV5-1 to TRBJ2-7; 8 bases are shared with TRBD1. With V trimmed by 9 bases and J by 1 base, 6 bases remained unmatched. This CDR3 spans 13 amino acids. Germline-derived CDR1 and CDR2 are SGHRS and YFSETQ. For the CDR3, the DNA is TGCGCCACCCTGGACAGGGAGTCCTACGAGCAGTACTTC. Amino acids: CATLDRESYEQYF.

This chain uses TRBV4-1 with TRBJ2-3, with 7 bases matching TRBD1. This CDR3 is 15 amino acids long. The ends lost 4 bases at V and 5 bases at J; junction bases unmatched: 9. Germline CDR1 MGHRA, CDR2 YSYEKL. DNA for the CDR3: TGCGCCAGCAGCCGCGAGGAGCGGACAGGAGATACGCAGTATTTT. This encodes CASSREERTGDTQYF.

CDR3 bases: TGTGCCAGCAGTTTCTCGACAGGGACCTACGAGCAGTACTTC. Protein product: CASSFSTGTYEQYF. The chain carries TRBV6-5 and TRBJ2-7; 7 nucleotides line up with TRBD1. The CDR3 has 14 residues. Trimming at V came to 4 bases and at J to 2 bases, leaving 5 bases not matched to a gene. Germline V lookup: CDR1 MNHEY, CDR2 SVGAGI.

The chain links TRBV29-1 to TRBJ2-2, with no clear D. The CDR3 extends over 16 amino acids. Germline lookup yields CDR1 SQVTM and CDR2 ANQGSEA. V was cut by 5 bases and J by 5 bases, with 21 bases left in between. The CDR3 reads CSVPPSRVEYTGELFF. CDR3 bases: TGCAGCGTTCCACCCTCACGGGTAGAGTATACCGGGGAGCTGTTTTTT.

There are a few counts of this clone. CDR3 loop: CASLTGPPNSPLHF. CDR3 nucleotides: TGTGCCAGCTTGACAGGCCCCCCTAATTCACCCCTCCACTTT. The chain couples TRBV18 to TRBJ1-6; tentatively, D is TRBD1 (6 bases). This CDR3 region has 14 residues. Germline V gives CDR1 KGHSH, CDR2 LQKENI. Trimming removed 7 bases at V and 6 bases at J, with 13 bases between.

CDR3 residues: CASRAGGEGGELFF. CDR3 in DNA: TGTGCCAGCAGGGCAGGGGGCGAAGGCGGGGAGCTGTTTTTT. V gene TRBV6-5 combines with J gene TRBJ2-2; 8 bases agree with TRBD1. Trimming removed 6 bases from V and 7 bases from J; junction bases left unmatched: 7. Germline-derived CDR1 and CDR2 are MNHEY and SVGAGI. CDR3 size: 14 residues.

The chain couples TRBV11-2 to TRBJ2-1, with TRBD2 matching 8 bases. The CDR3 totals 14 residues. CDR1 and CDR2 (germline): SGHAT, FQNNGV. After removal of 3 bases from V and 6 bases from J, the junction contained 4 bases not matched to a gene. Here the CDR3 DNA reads TGTGCCAGCAGCTTGAGCGGGAGTCTCAATGAGCAGTTCTTC. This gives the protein CASSLSGSLNEQFF. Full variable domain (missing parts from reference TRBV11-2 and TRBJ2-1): EAGVAQSPRYKIIEKRQSVAFWCNPISGHATLYWYQQILGQGPKLLIQFQNNGVVDDSQLPKDRFSAERLKGVDSTLKIQPAKLEDSAVYLCASSLSGSLNEQFFGPGTRLTVL.

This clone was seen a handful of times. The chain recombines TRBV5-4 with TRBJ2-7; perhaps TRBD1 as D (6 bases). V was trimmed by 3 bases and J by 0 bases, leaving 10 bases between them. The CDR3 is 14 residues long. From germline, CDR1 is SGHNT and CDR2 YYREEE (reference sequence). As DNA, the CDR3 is TGTGCCAGCAGCTCTGACAGGTTCTCCTACGAGCAGTACTTC. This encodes CASSSDRFSYEQYF.

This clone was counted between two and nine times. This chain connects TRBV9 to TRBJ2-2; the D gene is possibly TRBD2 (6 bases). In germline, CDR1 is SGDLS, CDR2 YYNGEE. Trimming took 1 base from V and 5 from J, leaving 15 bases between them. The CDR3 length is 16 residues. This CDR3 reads CASSVTGDWGTGELFF. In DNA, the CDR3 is TGTGCCAGCAGCGTAACCGGGGACTGGGGGACCGGGGAGCTGTTTTTT.

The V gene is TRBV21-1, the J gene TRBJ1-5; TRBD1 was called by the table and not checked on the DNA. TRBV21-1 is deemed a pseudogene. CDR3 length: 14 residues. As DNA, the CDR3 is TGTGCCAGCAGGAGGCCAGGGGATGGGCAGCCCCAGCATTTT. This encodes CASRRPGDGQPQHF.

The CDR3 spells CASSVGQGLYEQYF. The CDR3 coding sequence is TGTGCCAGCAGCGTAGGACAGGGCCTCTACGAGCAGTACTTC. J is TRBJ2-7 and V is TRBV9, with 7 bases aligning to TRBD1. The CDR3 spans 14 residues. J gave up 3 bases and V 0 bases, and 3 bases lay outside the gene matches. Per germline, CDR1 SGDLS and CDR2 YYNGEE.

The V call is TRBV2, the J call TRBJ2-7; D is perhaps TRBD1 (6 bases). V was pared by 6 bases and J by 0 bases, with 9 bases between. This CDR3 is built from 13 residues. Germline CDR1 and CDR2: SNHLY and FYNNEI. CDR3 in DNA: TGTGCCAGCAGCTGGACAGCCTCCTACGAGCAGTACTTC. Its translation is CASSWTASYEQYF.

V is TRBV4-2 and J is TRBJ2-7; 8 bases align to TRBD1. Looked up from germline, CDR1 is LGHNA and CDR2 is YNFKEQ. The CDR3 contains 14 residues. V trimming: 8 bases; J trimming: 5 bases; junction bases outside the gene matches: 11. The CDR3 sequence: CASQNAGGIDEQYF. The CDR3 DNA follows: TGTGCCAGCCAGAACGCAGGGGGCATCGACGAGCAGTACTTC.

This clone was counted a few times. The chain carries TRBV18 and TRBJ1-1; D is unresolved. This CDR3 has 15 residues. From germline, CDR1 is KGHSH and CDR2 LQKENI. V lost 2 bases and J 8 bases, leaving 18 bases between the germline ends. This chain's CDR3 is CASSPYIQEAPEAFF. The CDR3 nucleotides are TGTGCCAGCTCACCATACATCCAGGAGGCCCCAGAAGCTTTCTTT.

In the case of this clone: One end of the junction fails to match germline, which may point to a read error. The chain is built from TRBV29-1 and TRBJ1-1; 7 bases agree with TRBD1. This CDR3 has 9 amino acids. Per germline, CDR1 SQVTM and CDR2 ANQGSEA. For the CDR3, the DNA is TGCAGCGCCGGAGGGGACAGACTTTTT. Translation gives CSAGGDRLF.

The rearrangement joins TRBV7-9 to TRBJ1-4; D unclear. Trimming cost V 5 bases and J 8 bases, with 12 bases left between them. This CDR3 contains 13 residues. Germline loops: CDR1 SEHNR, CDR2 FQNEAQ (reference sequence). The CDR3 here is CASSPPFEEKLFF. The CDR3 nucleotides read TGTGCCAGCAGCCCCCCGTTCGAGGAAAAACTGTTTTTT.

In DNA, the CDR3 is TGTGCCAGCAGTGAACCAGGGGGCGAGGGTTCACCCCTCCACTTT. Translating gives CASSEPGGEGSPLHF. The rearrangement joins TRBV25-1 to TRBJ1-6; TRBD1 agrees at 8 bases. Losses at the gene ends were 2 bases for V and 9 bases for J; bases not matched to a gene: 6. Germline CDR1 MGHDK, CDR2 SYGVNS. The CDR3 length is 15 residues.

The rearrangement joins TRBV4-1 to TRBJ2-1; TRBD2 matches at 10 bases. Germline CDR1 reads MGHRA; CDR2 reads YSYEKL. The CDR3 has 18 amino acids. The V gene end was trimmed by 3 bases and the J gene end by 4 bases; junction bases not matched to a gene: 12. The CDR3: CASSQDPSLAGGYNEQFF. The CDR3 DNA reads TGCGCCAGCAGCCAGGACCCCTCTTTAGCGGGAGGTTACAATGAGCAGTTCTTC.

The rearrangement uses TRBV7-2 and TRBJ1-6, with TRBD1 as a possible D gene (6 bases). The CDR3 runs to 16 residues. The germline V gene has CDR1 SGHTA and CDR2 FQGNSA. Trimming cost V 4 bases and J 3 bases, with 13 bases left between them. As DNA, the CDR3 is TGTGCCAGCAGCTCTCAGGGGCTGGGCTATAATTCACCCCTCCACTTT. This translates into CASSSQGLGYNSPLHF.

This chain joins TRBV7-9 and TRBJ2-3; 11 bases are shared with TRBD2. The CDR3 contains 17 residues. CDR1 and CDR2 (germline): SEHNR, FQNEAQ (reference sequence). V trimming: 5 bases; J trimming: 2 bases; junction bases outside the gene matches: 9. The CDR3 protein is CASSLQGTSGFTDTQYF. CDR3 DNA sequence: TGTGCCAGCAGCCTCCAAGGGACTAGCGGTTTCACAGATACGCAGTATTTT.

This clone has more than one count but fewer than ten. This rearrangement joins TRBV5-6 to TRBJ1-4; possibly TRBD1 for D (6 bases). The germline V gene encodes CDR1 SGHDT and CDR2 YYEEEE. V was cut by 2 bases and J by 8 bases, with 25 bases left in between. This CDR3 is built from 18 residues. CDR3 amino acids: CASSLLGAFSVGPEKLFF. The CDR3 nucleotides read TGTGCCAGCAGCTTACTGGGGGCGTTCTCCGTGGGGCCAGAAAAACTGTTTTTT.

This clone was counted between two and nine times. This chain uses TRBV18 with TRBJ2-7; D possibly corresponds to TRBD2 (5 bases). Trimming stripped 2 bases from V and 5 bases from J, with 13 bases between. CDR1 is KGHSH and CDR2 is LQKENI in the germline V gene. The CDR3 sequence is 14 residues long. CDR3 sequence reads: CASSPVERVHEQYF. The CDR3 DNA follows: TGTGCCAGCTCACCAGTCGAGAGGGTCCACGAGCAGTACTTC.

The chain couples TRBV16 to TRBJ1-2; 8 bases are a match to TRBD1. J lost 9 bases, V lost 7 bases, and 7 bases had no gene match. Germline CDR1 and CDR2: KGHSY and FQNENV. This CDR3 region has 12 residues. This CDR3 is CASTGGDLSYTF. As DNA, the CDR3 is TGTGCCAGCACAGGGGGCGATTTGAGCTACACCTTC. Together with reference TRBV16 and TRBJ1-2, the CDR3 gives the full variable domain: GEEVAQTPKHLVRGEGQKAKLYCAPIKGHSYVFWYQQVLKNEFKFLISFQNENVFDETGMPKERFSAKCLPNSPCSLEIQATKLEDSAVYFCASTGGDLSYTFGSGTRLTVV.

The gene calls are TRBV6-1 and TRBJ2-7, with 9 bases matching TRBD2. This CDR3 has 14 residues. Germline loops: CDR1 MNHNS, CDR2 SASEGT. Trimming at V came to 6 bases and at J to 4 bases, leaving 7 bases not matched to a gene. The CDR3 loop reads CASSLLAGSYEQYF. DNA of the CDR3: TGTGCCAGCAGCCTCCTAGCGGGATCGTACGAGCAGTACTTC.